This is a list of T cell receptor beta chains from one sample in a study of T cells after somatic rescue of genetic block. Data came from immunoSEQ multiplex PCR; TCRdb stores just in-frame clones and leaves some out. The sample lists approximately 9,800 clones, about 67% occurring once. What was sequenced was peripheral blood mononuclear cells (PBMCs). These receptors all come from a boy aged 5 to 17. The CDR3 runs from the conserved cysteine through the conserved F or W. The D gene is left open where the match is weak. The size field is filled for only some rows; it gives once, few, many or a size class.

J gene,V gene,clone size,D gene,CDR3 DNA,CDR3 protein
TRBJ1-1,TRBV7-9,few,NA,TGTGCCAGCAGCTTAGCGATAGTGGAAACTGAAGCTTTCTTT,CASSLAIVETEAFF
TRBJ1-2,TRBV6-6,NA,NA,TGTGCCAGCTATGGGGGGGCGGATGGCTACACCTTC,CASYGGADGYTF
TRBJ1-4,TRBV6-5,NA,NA,TGTGCCAGCAGCCAGTCCCTACAGAATGAAAAACTGTTTTTT,CASSQSLQNEKLFF
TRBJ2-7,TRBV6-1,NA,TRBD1,TGTGCCAGCAGCGCAGGGGGCTCCGCTACGTTTCCGTACTTC,CASSAGGSATFPYF
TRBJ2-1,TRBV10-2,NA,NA,TGCGCCAGCAGTCCCGGGACAAGGTGGCCACACAATGAGCAGTTCTTC,CASSPGTRWPHNEQFF
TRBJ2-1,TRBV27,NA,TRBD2,TGTGCCAGCAGTTTAGCGGGGGGGCCGAGGGAGCAGTTCTTC,CASSLAGGPREQFF
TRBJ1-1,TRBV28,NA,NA,TGTGCCAGCAGACGGAGTGTAGCTTTCTTT,CASRRSVAFF
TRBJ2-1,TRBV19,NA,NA,TGTGCCAGTAGTATGCGTGGCGGGGTGTTCTTC,CASSMRGGVFF
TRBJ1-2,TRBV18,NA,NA,TGTGCCAGCTCACCGAACCAGGCTAACTATGGCTACACCTTC,CASSPNQANYGYTF
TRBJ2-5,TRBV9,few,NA,TGTGCCAGCAGCCCGGGACTGTTTCAAGAGACCCAGTACTTC,CASSPGLFQETQYF
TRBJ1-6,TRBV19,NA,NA,TGTGCCAGTAGTATAGGGCGACAGAGCTCCTATAATTCACCCCTCCACTTT,CASSIGRQSSYNSPLHF
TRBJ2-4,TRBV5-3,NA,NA,TGTGCCAGAAGCTTGGATCGGAATTTAGCCAAAAACATTCAGTACTTC,CARSLDRNLAKNIQYF
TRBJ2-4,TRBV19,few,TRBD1,TGTGCCAGTAGTATAGAAGACAGGGGAAGGAACATTCAGTACTTC,CASSIEDRGRNIQYF
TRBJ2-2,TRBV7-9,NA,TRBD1,TGTGCCAGCAGCCAAGACAGGGGGCTGTACACCGGGGAGCTGTTTTTT,CASSQDRGLYTGELFF
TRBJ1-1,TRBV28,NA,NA,TGTGCCAGCAGTTTAAAGGCGACTCACACTGAAGCTTTCTTT,CASSLKATHTEAFF
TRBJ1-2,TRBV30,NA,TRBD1,TGTGCCTGGAGAGGCCCTTGGACAGGGAAGGGCTATGGCTACACCTTC,CAWRGPWTGKGYGYTF
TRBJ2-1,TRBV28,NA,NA,TGTGCCAGCAGTTGGGCCCCGGAGCCCAATGAGCAGTTCTTC,CASSWAPEPNEQFF
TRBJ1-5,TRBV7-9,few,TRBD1,TGTGCCAGCAGCTTAGGGGACAGGGTCAATCAGCCCCAGCATTTT,CASSLGDRVNQPQHF
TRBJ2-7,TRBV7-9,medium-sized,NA,TGTGCCAGCAGCCCCTCTGAGTACGAGCAGTACTTC,CASSPSEYEQYF
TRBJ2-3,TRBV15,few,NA,TGTGCCACCAGCAGAGATCCAGGGAAGGATACGCAGTATTTT,CATSRDPGKDTQYF
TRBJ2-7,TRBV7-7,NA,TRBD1,TGTGCCAGCAGCTTAGGGACAGGGGTTGGGGAGCAGTACTTC,CASSLGTGVGEQYF
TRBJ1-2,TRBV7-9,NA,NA,TGTGCCAGCAGACCCACAGCGTTCTATGGCTACACCTTC,CASRPTAFYGYTF
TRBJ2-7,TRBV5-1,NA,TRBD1,TGCGCCAGCAGGATACCGGGACAGGGTTTACTACGTGTGATCGGGCAGTACTTC,CASRIPGQGLLRVIGQYF
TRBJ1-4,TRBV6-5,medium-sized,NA,TGTGCCAGCAGTAAGGGCGGAATGTATAATGAAAAACTGTTTTTT,CASSKGGMYNEKLFF
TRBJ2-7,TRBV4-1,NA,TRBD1,TGCGCCAGCAGCCAAGGGGCCGGGACAGGGCTACCCTACGAGCAGTACTTT,CASSQGAGTGLPYEQYF
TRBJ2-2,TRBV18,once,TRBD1,TGTGCCAGCTCACCTCAACCGGGACAGGGCTTCGGGGAGCTGTTTTTT,CASSPQPGQGFGELFF
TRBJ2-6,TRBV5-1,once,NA,TGCGCCAGCAGCAACCGACAGTACTCTGGGGCCAACGTCCTGACTTTC,CASSNRQYSGANVLTF
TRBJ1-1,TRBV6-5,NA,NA,TGTGCCAGCAGTCAACCAAGACTGACGAACACTGAAGCTTTCTTT,CASSQPRLTNTEAFF
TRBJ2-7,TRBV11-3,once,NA,TGTGCCAGCAGCTTTGCCAGGGGAGGGGAGCAGTACTTC,CASSFARGGEQYF
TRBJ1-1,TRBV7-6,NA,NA,TGTGCCAGCAGCTTAGGGAGGGACATGAACACTGAAGCTTTCTTT,CASSLGRDMNTEAFF
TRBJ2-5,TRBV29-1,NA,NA,TGCAGCGTTGCCGGGACACTTATTGAGTACTTC,CSVAGTLIEYF
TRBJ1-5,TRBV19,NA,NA,TGTGCCAGTAGTGAGGGGGGGCGAGGTCAGCCCCAGCATTTT,CASSEGGRGQPQHF
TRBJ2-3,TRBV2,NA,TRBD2,TGTGCCAGCAGTCCTCTAGCGGGGCTATCAGATACGCAGTATTTT,CASSPLAGLSDTQYF
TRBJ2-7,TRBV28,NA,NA,TGTGCCAGCAGTTTATCCCGCTACGAGCAGTACTTC,CASSLSRYEQYF
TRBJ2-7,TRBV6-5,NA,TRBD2,TGTGCCAGCAGATTGACTAGCGGGAGTTCCTACGAGCAGTACTTC,CASRLTSGSSYEQYF
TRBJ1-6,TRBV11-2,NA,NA,TGTGCCAGCAGCTTTACTCCCTCTAATTCACCCCTCCACTTT,CASSFTPSNSPLHF
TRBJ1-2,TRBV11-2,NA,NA,TGTGCCAGCAGCGGGGCGCGGAGGGATGGCTACACCTTC,CASSGARRDGYTF
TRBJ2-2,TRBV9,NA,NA,TGTGCCAGCAGCCTCTTAGGGGGGAACACCGGGGAGCTGTTTTTT,CASSLLGGNTGELFF
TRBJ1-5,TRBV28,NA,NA,TGTGCCAGCAGTTTAGTCAGGGCAGCTGGGGATCAGCCCCAGCATTTT,CASSLVRAAGDQPQHF
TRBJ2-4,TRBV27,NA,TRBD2,TGTGCCAGCAGTTATGCGGGGGGATACATTCAGTACTTC,CASSYAGGYIQYF
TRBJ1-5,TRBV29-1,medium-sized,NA,TGCAGCGTTGTAGAGTGGGGAAGCAATCAGCCCCAGCATTTT,CSVVEWGSNQPQHF
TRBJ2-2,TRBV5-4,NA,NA,TGTGCCAGCAGCTTAATCGGAGGGGGGAACACCGGGGAGCTGTTTTTT,CASSLIGGGNTGELFF
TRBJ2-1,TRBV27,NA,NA,TGTGCCAGCAGTTTCGCAGGGGAAAGGGTTGGGCAGTTCTTC,CASSFAGERVGQFF
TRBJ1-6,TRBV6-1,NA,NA,TGTGCCAGCAGTGCGAAGTTTACAGGGAACTCCTATAATTCACCCCTCCACTTT,CASSAKFTGNSYNSPLHF